Listed below are T cell receptor beta chains from one sample, sequenced in a study of cytomegalovirus exposure and HLA in healthy donors. The method was immunoSEQ multiplex PCR; TCRdb's version includes in-frame clones alone and lacks a portion of them. The sample has 150,000 to 200,000 clones, around four fifths seen once. Material for sequencing was PBMCs. The receptors originated from a man aged 18 to 30 in good health and CMV-seronegative. Each CDR3 is given without its conserved first and last residue. Clone size is stated in some rows and not others, as once, few, many or a class when expanded.

clone_size v_call cdr3_aa
- TRBV21-1 ASSKRGRVDTGELF
- TRBV28 ASTLGFTRPPMAPQH
- TRBV28 ASSSPDRGMANEKLF
- TRBV27 ASSLGSQETQY
- TRBV28 ASSLYNSPLH
- TRBV25-1 ASRPSPGLHSGNTIY
- TRBV9 ASSVEGGRTDTQY
- TRBV11-1 ASSYPGTYEQY
- TRBV5-1 ASSLFSGVSYEQY
- TRBV20-1 SATGETQY
- TRBV6-1 ASGQRGPYNEQF
- TRBV23-1 AINGTPRGNQPQH
- TRBV6-6 ASSYSTGGRQPQH
- TRBV2 ASSGGLAGENTGELF
- TRBV29-1 SVEDLRGVRHEQF
- TRBV30 AWENRDSYGYT
- TRBV5-4 ASSPAGTPTYEQY
- TRBV7-8 ASSTGQGIYNEQF
- TRBV7-8 ASAGEIQTYNEQF
- TRBV9 ASSVEAGRTGELF
- TRBV6-6 ASSYSGGSTEAF
- TRBV6-1 ASSTRTGGNQPQH
- TRBV30 AWSVPGGNQPQH
few TRBV27 ATGRVNQPQH
- TRBV2 ASSEAQREGRYEQY
few TRBV19 ASSTRDRTYEQY
- TRBV7-8 ASSLGPHDTEAF
few TRBV5-4 ASSRTSGGRETQY
- TRBV7-9 ASSSPGGIKLF
- TRBV30 AWSVGQFYEQY
- TRBV10-1 ASSESGQGFAEAF
- TRBV28 ASTPGRGTNYGYT
once TRBV7-3 ASSGGVPGTQY
- TRBV9 ASSRTGGSYEQY
- TRBV19 ASSIRQGAAYEQY